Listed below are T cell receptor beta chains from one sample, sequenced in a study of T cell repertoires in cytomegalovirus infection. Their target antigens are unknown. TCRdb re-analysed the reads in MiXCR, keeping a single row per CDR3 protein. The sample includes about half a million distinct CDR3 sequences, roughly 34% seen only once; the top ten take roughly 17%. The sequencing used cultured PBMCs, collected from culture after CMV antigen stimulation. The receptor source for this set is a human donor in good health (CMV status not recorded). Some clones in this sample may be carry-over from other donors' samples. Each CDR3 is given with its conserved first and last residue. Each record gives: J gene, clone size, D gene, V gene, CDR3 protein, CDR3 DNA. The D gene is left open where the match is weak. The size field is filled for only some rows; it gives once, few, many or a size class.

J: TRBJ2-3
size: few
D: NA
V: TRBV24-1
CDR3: CATGSEADTQYF
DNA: TGTGCCACCGGTTCGGAGGCAGATACGCAGTATTTT

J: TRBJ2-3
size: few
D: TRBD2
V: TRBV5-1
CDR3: CASSFGGRNSDTQYF
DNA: TGCGCCAGCAGCTTTGGCGGGAGGAATTCAGATACGCAGTATTTT

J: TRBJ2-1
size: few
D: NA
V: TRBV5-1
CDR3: CASSLEGGGLSYNEQFF
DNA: TGCGCCAGCAGCTTGGAAGGGGGAGGGTTGTCCTACAATGAGCAGTTCTTC

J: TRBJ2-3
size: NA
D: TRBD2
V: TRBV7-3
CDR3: CASSLRLAGEWFPDTQYF
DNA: TGTGCCAGCAGCTTAAGGCTAGCGGGAGAATGGTTTCCAGATACGCAGTATTTT

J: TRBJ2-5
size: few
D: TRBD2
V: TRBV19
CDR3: CASSIGGRAGAQETQYF
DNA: TGTGCCAGTAGTATTGGTGGGAGGGCCGGGGCCCAAGAGACCCAGTACTTC

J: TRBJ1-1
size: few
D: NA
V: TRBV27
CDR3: CASSLSGRVGTEAFF
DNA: TGTGCCAGCAGTTTATCGGGCAGGGTGGGCACTGAAGCTTTCTTT

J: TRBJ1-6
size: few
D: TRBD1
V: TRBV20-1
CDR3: CSVRTGLDNSPLHF
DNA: TGCAGTGTTCGGACAGGGCTCGACAATTCACCCCTCCACTTT

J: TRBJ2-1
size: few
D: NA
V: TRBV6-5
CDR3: CASSVEGSRIKYNEQFF
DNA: TGTGCCAGCAGTGTCGAGGGTAGCAGAATAAAGTACAATGAGCAGTTCTTC

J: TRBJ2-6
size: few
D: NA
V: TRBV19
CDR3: CASSMLASGANVLTF
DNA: TGTGCCAGTAGTATGTTGGCAAGTGGGGCCAACGTCCTGACTTTC

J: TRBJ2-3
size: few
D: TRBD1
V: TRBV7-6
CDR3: CASSGRDRGTDTQYF
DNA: TGTGCCAGCAGCGGCCGGGACAGGGGCACAGATACGCAGTATTTT

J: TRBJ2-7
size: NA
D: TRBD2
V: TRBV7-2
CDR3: CASSLSAGTSGTRVQYF
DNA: TGTGCCAGCAGCTTATCGGCCGGGACTAGCGGGACGCGTGTGCAGTACTTC

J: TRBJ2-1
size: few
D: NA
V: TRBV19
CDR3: CASSIQSSYNEQFF
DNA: TGTGCCAGTAGTATCCAGTCTTCCTACAATGAGCAGTTCTTC

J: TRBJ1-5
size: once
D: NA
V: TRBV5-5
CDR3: CASSLSYMVVYNQPQHF
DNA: TGTGCCAGCAGCTTGTCATATATGGTGGTCTACAATCAGCCCCAGCATTTT

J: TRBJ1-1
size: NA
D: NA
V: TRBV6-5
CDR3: CASSYSPGFVNTEAFF
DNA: TGTGCCAGCAGTTACTCGCCGGGGTTCGTTAACACTGAAGCTTTCTTT

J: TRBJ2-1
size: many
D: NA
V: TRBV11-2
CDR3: CASSLVTYNEQFF
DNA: TGTGCCAGCAGTCTCGTAACCTACAATGAGCAGTTCTTC

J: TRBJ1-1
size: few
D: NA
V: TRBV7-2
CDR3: CASSPRTSVGTEAFF
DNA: TGTGCCAGCAGCCCTAGGACCTCGGTAGGGACTGAAGCTTTCTTT

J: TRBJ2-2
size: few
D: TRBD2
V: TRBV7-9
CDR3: CAPAGDTGELFF
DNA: TGTGCCCCAGCGGGGGACACCGGGGAGCTGTTTTTT

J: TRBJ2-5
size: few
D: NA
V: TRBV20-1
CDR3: CSARSFQETQYF
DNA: TGCAGTGCGAGGAGCTTCCAAGAGACCCAGTACTTC

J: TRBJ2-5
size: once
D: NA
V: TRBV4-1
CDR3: CASSLPPAGTLYQETQYF
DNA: TGCGCCAGCAGCCTTCCCCCGGCGGGGACATTGTACCAAGAGACCCAGTACTTC

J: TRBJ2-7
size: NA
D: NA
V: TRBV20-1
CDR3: CSARAVDGYSYEQYF
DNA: TGCAGTGCTAGAGCGGTGGACGGGTACTCCTACGAGCAGTACTTC

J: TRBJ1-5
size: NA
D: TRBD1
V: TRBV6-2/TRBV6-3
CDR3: CASRLLDRDHQPQHF
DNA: TGTGCCAGCCGGCTCCTGGACAGGGATCATCAGCCCCAGCATTTT

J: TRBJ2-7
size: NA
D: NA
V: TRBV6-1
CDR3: CASSSALASYEQYF
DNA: TGTGCCAGCAGTTCCGCCCTCGCCTCCTACGAGCAGTACTTC

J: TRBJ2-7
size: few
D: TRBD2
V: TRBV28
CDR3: CASTEGIAGIYEQYF
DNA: TGTGCCAGCACCGAGGGGATAGCGGGAATCTACGAGCAGTACTTC

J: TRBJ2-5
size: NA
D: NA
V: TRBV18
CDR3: CASSPSSASAYQETQYF
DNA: TGTGCCAGCTCACCAAGCTCTGCGTCAGCGTACCAAGAGACCCAGTACTTC

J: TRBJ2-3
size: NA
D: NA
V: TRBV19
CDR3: CASKLGQGSTDTQYF
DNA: TGTGCCAGCAAATTGGGGCAGGGGAGCACAGATACGCAGTATTTT

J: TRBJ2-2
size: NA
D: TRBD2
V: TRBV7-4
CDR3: CASSPPGLAGESELFF
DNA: TGTGCCAGCAGCCCTCCCGGACTAGCGGGAGAATCGGAGCTGTTTTTT

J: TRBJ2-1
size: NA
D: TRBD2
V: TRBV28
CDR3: CASSLETSGRSNNEQFF
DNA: TGTGCCAGCAGTTTGGAAACTAGCGGGAGGTCCAACAATGAGCAGTTCTTC

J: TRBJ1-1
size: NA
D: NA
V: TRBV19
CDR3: CASRGARVNTEAFF
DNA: TGTGCCAGTAGAGGGGCCAGGGTGAACACTGAAGCTTTCTTT

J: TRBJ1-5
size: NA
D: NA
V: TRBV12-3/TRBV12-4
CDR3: CASSFQLSNQPQHF
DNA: TGTGCCAGCAGTTTCCAGCTGAGCAATCAGCCCCAGCATTTT

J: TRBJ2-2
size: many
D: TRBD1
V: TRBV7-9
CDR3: CASSSGQGPNTGELFF
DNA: TGTGCCAGCAGCTCGGGACAGGGTCCGAACACCGGGGAGCTGTTTTTT

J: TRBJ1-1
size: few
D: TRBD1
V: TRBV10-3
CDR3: CAISRGQGVTEAFF
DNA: TGTGCCATCAGTAGAGGACAGGGGGTCACTGAAGCTTTCTTT

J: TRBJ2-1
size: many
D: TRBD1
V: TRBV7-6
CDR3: CASSPRTGDNEQFF
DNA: TGTGCCAGCAGCCCCCGGACAGGGGACAATGAGCAGTTCTTC

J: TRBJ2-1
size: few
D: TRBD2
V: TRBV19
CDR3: CATSGASSYNEQFF
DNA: TGTGCTACTAGCGGTGCGAGCTCCTACAATGAGCAGTTCTTC

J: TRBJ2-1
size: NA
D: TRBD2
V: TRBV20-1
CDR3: CSARGTSEVEQFF
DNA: TGCAGTGCTAGGGGGACTAGCGAAGTTGAGCAGTTCTTC

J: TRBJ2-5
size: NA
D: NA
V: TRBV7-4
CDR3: CASSRPPGEKTQYF
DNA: TGTGCCAGCAGCAGACCTCCCGGGGAGAAGACCCAGTACTTC

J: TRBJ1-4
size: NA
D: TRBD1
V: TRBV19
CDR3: CASRRQGMYEKLFF
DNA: TGTGCCAGTAGAAGACAGGGGATGTATGAAAAACTGTTTTTT

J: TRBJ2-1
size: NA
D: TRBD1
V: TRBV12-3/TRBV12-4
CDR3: CASRRMGQYNEQFF
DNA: TGTGCCAGCAGAAGGATGGGACAGTACAATGAGCAGTTCTTC

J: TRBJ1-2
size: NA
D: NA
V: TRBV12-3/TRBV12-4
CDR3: CASTVRQAANYGYTF
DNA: TGTGCCAGCACAGTAAGACAGGCAGCTAACTATGGCTACACCTTC

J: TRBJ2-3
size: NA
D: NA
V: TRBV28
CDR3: CASSSPRTVRNRFHGDTQYF
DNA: TGTGCCAGCAGTTCCCCCCGGACGGTCCGGAATAGATTTCATGGAGATACGCAGTATTTT

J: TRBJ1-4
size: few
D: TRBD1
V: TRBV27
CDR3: CASSSYEGAANEKLFF
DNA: TGTGCCAGCAGTTCCTACGAGGGGGCGGCTAATGAAAAACTGTTTTTT

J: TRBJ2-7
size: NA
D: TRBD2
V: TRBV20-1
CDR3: CSAPGLADRGEQYF
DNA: TGCAGTGCCCCCGGACTAGCGGATAGGGGCGAGCAGTACTTC

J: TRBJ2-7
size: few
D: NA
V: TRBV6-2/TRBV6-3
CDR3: CASSYKGDEQYF
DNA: TGTGCCAGCAGTTACAAGGGAGACGAGCAGTACTTC

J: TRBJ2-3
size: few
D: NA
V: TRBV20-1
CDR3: CSARDRGSWADTQYF
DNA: TGCAGTGCTAGAGATCGGGGGAGCTGGGCAGATACGCAGTATTTT

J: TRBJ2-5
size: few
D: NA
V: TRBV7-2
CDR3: CASSPQGQGETQYF
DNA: TGTGCCAGCAGCCCACAGGGTCAGGGAGAGACCCAGTACTTC

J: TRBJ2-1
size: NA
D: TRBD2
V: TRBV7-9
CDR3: CASSLSVRLADVYNEQFF
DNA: TGTGCCAGCAGCTTAAGCGTCCGCCTAGCGGACGTGTACAATGAGCAGTTCTTC

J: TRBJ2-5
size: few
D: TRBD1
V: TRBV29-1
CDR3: CSVEDREETQYF
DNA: TGCAGCGTTGAGGACAGGGAAGAGACCCAGTACTTC

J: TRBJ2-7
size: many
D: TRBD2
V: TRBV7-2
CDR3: CASSPAPASGNYEQYF
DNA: TGTGCCAGCAGCCCAGCCCCGGCTAGCGGGAACTACGAGCAGTACTTC

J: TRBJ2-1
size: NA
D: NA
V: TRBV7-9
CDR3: CASSYRLLGEASYNEQFF
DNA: TGTGCCAGCAGTTATCGCCTGCTCGGGGAGGCCTCCTACAATGAGCAGTTCTTC

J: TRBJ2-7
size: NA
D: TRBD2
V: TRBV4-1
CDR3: CASSQAGVVKGEQYF
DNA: TGTGCCAGCAGCCAGGCGGGAGTAGTTAAGGGGGAGCAGTACTTC

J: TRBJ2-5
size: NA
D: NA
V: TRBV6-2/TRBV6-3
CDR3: CASSRTRRGLRQETQYF
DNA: TGTGCCAGCAGCCGGACCCGTAGAGGTCTCCGACAAGAGACCCAGTACTTC

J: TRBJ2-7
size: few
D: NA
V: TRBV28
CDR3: CASSFYSVGEQYF
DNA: TGTGCCAGCAGTTTCTACTCCGTCGGCGAGCAGTACTTC

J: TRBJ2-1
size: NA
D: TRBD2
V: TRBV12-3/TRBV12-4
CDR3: CASSLARGAAQFF
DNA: TGTGCCAGCAGTTTAGCGCGGGGGGCGGCTCAGTTCTTC

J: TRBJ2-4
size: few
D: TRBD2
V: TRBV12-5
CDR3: CASGLVLLAGVRSKNIQYF
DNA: TGTGCTAGTGGTTTGGTATTACTAGCGGGAGTGCGGTCCAAAAACATTCAGTACTTC

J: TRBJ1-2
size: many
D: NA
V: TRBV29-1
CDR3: CSVEDLSYGYTF
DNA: TGCAGCGTTGAAGACCTCTCCTATGGCTACACCTTC